This TCR beta chain comes out of a study of response to subunit inactivated influenza vaccine. TCRdb re-called the RT-PCR reads through MiXCR, storing one row per CDR3 protein. Among around 180,000 distinct CDR3 sequences listed, nearly 9.5% were seen once. The study's findings and limits: Authors suggested that a seasonal influenza vaccination recruits few new T cells each time.

Germline CDR1 ENHRY, CDR2 SYGVKD. The CDR3 length is 13 residues. Trimming left V 7 bases short and J 7 bases short, with 13 bases between. This clonotype has at least ten counts. Its specificity is unknown. The chain links TRBV10-3 to TRBJ2-2; D perhaps matches TRBD1 (5 bases). The starting material was non-naive T cells sorted from PBMCs, obtained on the day of vaccination. This TCR was sampled from a man aged 45 to 65 who received an inactivated influenza vaccine. The CDR3 DNA is TGTGCCATCAAGGACACCGAATTCGGGGAGCTGTTTTTT. It encodes CAIKDTEFGELFF.